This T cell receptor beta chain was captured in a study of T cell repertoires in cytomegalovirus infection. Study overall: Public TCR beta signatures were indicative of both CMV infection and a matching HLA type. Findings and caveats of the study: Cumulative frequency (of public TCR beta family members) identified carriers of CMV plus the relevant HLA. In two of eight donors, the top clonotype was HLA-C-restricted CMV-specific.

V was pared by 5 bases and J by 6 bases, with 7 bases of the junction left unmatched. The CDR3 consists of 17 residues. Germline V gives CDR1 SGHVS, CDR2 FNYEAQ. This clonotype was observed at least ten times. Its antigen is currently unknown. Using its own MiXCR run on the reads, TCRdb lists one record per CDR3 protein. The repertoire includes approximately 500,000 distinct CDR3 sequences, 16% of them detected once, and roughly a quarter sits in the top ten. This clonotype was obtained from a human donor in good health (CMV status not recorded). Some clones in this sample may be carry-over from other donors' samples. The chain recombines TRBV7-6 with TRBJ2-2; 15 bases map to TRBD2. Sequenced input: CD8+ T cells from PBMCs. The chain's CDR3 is CASSLGTSGRIAGELFF. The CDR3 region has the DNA TGTGCCAGCAGCCTCGGGACTAGCGGGAGGATCGCCGGGGAGCTGTTTTTT.